The next 13 T cell receptor beta chains were all read from a single sample in a study of Ad26.COV2.S vaccination and SARS-CoV-2 variants. Produced via immunoSEQ multiplex PCR; TCRdb's table is partial and in-frame only. The sample records about 350,000 clones, just over 90% being singletons. The source was peripheral blood, collected after recovery from COVID-19. The receptors stem from a human donor who had recovered from COVID-19.

The chain employs TRBV4-3 and TRBJ1-1; 8 bases align to TRBD1. The V gene's germline CDR1 is LGHNA and CDR2 YSLEER. There are 17 residues in the CDR3. Trimming took 1 base from V and 0 from J; bases not matched to a gene: 7. In DNA, the CDR3 is TGCGCCAGCAGCCAAGGCCCGGCAGGGGGCCTGAACACTGAAGCTTTCTTT. This sequence encodes CASSQGPAGGLNTEAFF.

This rearrangement joins TRBV7-8 to TRBJ1-2, with 9 positions matching TRBD1. With V trimmed by 5 bases and J by 7 bases, 17 bases remained unmatched. Germline CDR1 is SGHVS and CDR2 is FQNEAQ. The CDR3 extends over 17 amino acids. The CDR3 protein is CASSPRQGGNLGSGYTF. The DNA of the CDR3 is TGTGCCAGCAGCCCGCGACAGGGGGGCAACCTCGGGTCTGGCTACACCTTC.

The V gene is TRBV11-1, the J gene TRBJ2-7, with 8 positions matching TRBD1. The V and J ends lost 6 bases and 2 bases, in that order; junction bases with no gene match: 6. The CDR3 has 14 amino acids. The V gene's germline CDR1 is SGHAT and CDR2 FQDESV (reference sequence). This chain's CDR3 is CASSLTGVPYEQYF. CDR3 bases: TGTGCCAGCAGTCTGACAGGGGTCCCCTACGAGCAGTACTTC.

This rearrangement joins TRBV9 to TRBJ1-1; 9 positions agree with TRBD1. CDR1 and CDR2 (germline): SGDLS, YYNGEE. V shed 6 bases, J shed 5 bases, and the junction held 8 bases outside the gene matches. There are 14 residues in the CDR3. The CDR3 bases are TGTGCCAGCAAGGAAGATGACAGGGGGACTGAAGCTTTCTTT. Translation gives CASKEDDRGTEAFF.

The chain couples TRBV5-1 to TRBJ2-7; D uncertain. The CDR3 loop spans 12 amino acids. The ends were cut back, 0 bases at V and 6 bases at J, with 7 bases in the middle. The germline CDR1 and CDR2 sequences are SGHRS and YFSETQ. The CDR3 coding sequence is TGCGCCAGCAGCTTGGTTGGGTTCGAGCAGTACTTC. This gives the protein CASSLVGFEQYF.

This clone was recorded once. The chain uses TRBV7-8 and TRBJ1-4; D gene ambiguous. CDR3 length equals 15 residues. Trimming cost V 3 bases and J 7 bases, with 15 bases left between them. Per the germline V gene, CDR1 is SGHVS and CDR2 is FQNEAQ. The DNA of the CDR3 is TGTGCCAGCAGCTTGGCGTGGGGAAATATTGAAAAACTGTTTTTT. It specifies CASSLAWGNIEKLFF.

The rearrangement joins TRBV6-6 to TRBJ1-5; D remains unclear. CDR3 length equals 15 residues. Germline CDR1 and CDR2: MNHNY and SVGAGI (reference sequence). Deletions cut 4 bases from V and 0 bases from J, with 10 bases between. The CDR3 DNA reads as TGTGCCAGCAGTTCCGGGGATTATAGCAATCAGCCCCAGCATTTT. Amino acid sequence: CASSSGDYSNQPQHF.

The V gene is TRBV7-8, the J gene TRBJ2-3, with 13 bases aligning to TRBD2. Germline CDR1 and CDR2: SGHVS and FQNEAQ. The CDR3 runs 18 residues. Trimming cost V 2 bases and J 1 base; bases outside gene matches: 6. CDR3 amino acids: CASSLLLAGGLGTDTQYF. CDR3 nucleotides: TGTGCCAGCAGCTTACTACTAGCGGGGGGGCTGGGCACAGATACGCAGTATTTT.

This sequence joins TRBV29-1 and TRBJ1-3; no definite D call. Looked up from germline, CDR1 is SQVTM and CDR2 is ANQGSEA. The CDR3 totals 11 residues. Trimming shortened V by 2 bases and J by 1 base, and 0 bases separated the two germline ends. The CDR3 DNA reads as TGCAGCGTTGAATCTGGAAACACCATATATTTT. Translated: CSVESGNTIYF.

This clone was seen only once. V usage is TRBV2 and J usage is TRBJ1-5; a weak D match, TRBD1 (6 bases). Germline-derived CDR1 and CDR2 are SNHLY and FYNNEI. The CDR3 extends over 16 amino acids. Trimming removed 6 bases at V and 0 bases at J, with 15 bases between. CDR3 sequence: CASRGHRGASNQPQHF. In nucleotides, the CDR3 is TGTGCCAGCAGGGGACACCGTGGGGCTAGCAATCAGCCCCAGCATTTT.

This chain joins TRBV3-1 (or the pseudogene TRBV3-2) and TRBJ1-2, with D maybe TRBD1 (5 bases). This CDR3 spans 13 amino acids. Germline loops: CDR1 LGHDT, CDR2 YNNKEL (reference sequence). Trimming cost V 4 bases and J 2 bases, with 8 bases left between them. The CDR3 is CASSPQGNYGYTF. The CDR3 DNA follows: TGTGCCAGCAGCCCCCAGGGAAACTATGGCTACACCTTC.

The chain carries TRBV9 and TRBJ2-5; no clear D gene. Trimming removed 3 bases at V and 1 base at J, with 13 bases between. Germline V gives CDR1 SGDLS, CDR2 YYNGEE. This CDR3 region has 15 residues. The CDR3 spells CASSAHGRPQETQYF. DNA for the CDR3: TGTGCCAGCAGCGCCCATGGACGGCCCCAAGAGACCCAGTACTTC.

The chain combines TRBV9 with TRBJ1-2; D is possibly TRBD1 (5 bases). This CDR3 is built from 14 residues. Between the trimmed V and J ends, which lost 3 bases and 0 bases, there was a span of 9 bases. Germline-derived CDR1 and CDR2 are SGDLS and YYNGEE. The CDR3 protein is CASSADMANYGYTF. In DNA form, the CDR3 reads TGTGCCAGCAGCGCGGACATGGCTAACTATGGCTACACCTTC.